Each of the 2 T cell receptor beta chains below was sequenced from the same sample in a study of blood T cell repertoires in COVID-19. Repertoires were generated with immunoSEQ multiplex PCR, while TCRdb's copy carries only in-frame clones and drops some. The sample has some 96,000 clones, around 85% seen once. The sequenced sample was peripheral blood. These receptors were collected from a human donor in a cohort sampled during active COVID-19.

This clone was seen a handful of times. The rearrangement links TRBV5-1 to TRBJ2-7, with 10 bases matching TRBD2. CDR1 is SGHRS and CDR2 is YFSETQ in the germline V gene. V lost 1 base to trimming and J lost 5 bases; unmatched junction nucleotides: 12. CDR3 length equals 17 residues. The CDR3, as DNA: TGCGCCAGCAGCTTGACAAGCGGGAGGGCCCTGGGTGACGAGCAGTACTTC. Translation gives CASSLTSGRALGDEQYF.

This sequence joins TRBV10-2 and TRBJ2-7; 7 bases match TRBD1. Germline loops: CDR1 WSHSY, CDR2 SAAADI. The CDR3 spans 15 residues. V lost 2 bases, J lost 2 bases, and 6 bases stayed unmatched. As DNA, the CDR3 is TGCGCCAGCAGTGAGAACAGGGGCACCCCCTACGAGCAGTACTTC. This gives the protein CASSENRGTPYEQYF.